This passage covers 2 T cell receptor beta chains from one sample sequenced in a study of technical replicates of blood from several donors. Using immunoSEQ multiplex PCR, the repertoire was profiled, and TCRdb retains in-frame clones only, with some absent. The table shows tens of thousands of clones, with 90% to 95% occurring only once. The source material was PBMCs. The source of these receptors is a human donor in good health. Some clones in this sample may be carry-over from other donors' samples.

This chain connects TRBV6-1 to TRBJ2-2; D not certain. The V end was cut by 2 bases, the J end by 6 bases, with 10 bases between. Germline V gives CDR1 MNHNS, CDR2 SASEGT. The CDR3 sequence is 14 residues long. The DNA for the CDR3 is TGTGCCAGCAGTGAACCCCATGTTCCCGGGGAGCTGTTTTTT. Amino acid sequence: CASSEPHVPGELFF.

The chain uses TRBV5-1 and TRBJ1-1; 9 bases match TRBD1. CDR3 size: 15 residues. Germline values: CDR1 SGHRS, CDR2 YFSETQ. After removal of 4 bases from V and 1 base from J, the junction contained 5 bases not matched to a gene. In DNA form, the CDR3 reads TGCGCCAGCAGCACAGGGGGCCTTCGGAACACTGAAGCTTTCTTT. It codes for CASSTGGLRNTEAFF.